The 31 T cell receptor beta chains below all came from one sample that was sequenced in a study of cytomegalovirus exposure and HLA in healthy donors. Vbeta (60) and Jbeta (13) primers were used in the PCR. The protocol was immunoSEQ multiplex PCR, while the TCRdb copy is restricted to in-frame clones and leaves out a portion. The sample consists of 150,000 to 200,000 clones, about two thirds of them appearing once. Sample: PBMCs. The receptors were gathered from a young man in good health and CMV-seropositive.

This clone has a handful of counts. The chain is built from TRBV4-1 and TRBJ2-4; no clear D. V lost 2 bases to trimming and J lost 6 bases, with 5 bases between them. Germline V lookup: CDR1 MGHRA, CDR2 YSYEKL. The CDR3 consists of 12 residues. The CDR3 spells CASSQIRNIQYF. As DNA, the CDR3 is TGCGCCAGCAGCCAAATCCGAAACATTCAGTACTTC.

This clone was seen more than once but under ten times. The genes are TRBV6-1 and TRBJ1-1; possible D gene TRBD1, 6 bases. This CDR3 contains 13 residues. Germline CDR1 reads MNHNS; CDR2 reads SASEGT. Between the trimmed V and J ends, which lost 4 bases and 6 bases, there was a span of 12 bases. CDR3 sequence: CASSVDRTSEAFF. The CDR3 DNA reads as TGTGCCAGCAGTGTCGACAGGACGTCTGAAGCTTTCTTT.

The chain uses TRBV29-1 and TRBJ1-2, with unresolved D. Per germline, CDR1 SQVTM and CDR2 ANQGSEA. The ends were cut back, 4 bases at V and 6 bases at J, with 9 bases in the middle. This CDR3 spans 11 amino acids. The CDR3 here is CSVVPQNGYTF. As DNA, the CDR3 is TGCAGCGTTGTTCCGCAGAATGGCTACACCTTC.

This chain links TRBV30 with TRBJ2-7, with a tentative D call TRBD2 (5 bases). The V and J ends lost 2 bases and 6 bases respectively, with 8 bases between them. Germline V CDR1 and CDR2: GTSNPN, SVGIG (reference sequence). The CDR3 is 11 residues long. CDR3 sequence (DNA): TGTGCCTGGAGTTTAGCGATCGAGCAGTACTTC. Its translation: CAWSLAIEQYF. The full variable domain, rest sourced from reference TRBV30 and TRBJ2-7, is SQTIHQWPATLVQPVGSPLSLECTVEGTSNPNLYWYRQAAGRGLQLLFYSVGIGQISSEVPQNLSASRPQDRQFILSSKKLLLSDSGFYLCAWSLAIEQYFGPGTRLTVT.

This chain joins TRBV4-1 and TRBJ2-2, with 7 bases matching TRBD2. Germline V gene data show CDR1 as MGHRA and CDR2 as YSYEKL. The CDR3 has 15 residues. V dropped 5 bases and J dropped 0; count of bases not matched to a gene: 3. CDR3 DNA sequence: TGCGCCAGCAGCACACTAGCGTCGAACACCGGGGAGCTGTTTTTT. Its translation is CASSTLASNTGELFF.

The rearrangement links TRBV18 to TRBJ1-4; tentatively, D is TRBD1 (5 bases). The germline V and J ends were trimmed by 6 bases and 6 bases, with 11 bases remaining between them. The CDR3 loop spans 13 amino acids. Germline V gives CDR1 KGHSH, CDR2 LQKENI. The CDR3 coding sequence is TGTGCCAGCTCCGGGCAGGGTGATGAAAAACTGTTTTTT. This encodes CASSGQGDEKLFF.

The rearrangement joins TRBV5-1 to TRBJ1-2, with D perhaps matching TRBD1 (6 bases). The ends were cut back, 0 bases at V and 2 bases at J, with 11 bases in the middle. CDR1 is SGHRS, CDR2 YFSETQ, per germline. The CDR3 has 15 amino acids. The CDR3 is CASSLGAGTNYGYTF. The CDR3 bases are TGCGCCAGCAGCTTGGGTGCCGGGACAAACTATGGCTACACCTTC. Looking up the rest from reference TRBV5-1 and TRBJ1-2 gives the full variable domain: KAGVTQTPRYLIKTRGQQVTLSCSPISGHRSVSWYQQTPGQGLQFLFEYFSETQRNKGNFPGRFSGRQFSNSRSEMNVSTLELGDSALYLCASSLGAGTNYGYTFGSGTRLTVV.

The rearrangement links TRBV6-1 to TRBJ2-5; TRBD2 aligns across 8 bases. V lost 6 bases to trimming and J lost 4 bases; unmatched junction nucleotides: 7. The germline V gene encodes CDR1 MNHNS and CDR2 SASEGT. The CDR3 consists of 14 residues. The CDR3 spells CASSVNLAGETQYF. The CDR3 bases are TGTGCCAGCAGCGTGAATCTAGCGGGAGAGACCCAGTACTTC.

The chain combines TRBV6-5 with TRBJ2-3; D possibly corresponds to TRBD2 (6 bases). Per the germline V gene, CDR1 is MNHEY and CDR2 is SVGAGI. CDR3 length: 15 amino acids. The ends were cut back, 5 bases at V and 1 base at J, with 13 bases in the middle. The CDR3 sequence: CASSPYASGTDTQYF. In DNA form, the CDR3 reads TGTGCCAGCAGTCCCTATGCTAGCGGCACAGATACGCAGTATTTT.

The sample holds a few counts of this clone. The CDR3 DNA reads TGTGCCAGCAGCTTGCTAGCGGAAAACATTCAGTACTTC. It encodes CASSLLAENIQYF. This chain uses TRBV5-6 with TRBJ2-4, with TRBD2 matching 7 bases. The CDR3 runs to 13 residues. The ends lost 1 base at V and 5 bases at J; junction bases unmatched: 0. From germline, CDR1 is SGHDT and CDR2 YYEEEE. The entire variable domain, with the rest obtained from reference TRBV5-6 and TRBJ2-4, is as follows: DAGVTQSPTHLIKTRGQQVTLRCSPKSGHDTVSWYQQALGQGPQFIFQYYEEEERQRGNFPDRFSGHQFPNYSSELNVNALLLGDSALYLCASSLLAENIQYFGAGTRLSVL.

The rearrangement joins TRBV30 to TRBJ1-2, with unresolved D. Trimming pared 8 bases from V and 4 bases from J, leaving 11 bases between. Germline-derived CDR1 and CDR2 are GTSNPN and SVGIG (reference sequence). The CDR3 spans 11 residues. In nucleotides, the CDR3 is TGTGCCCTAGTTCGGTCCTATGGCTACACCTTC. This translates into CALVRSYGYTF.

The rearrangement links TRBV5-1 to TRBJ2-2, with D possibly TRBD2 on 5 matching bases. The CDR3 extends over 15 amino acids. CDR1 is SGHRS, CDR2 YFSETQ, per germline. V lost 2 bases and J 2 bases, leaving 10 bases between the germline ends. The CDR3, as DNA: TGCGCCAGCAGCTTACTGCGGGTAAACACCGGGGAGCTGTTTTTT. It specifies CASSLLRVNTGELFF.

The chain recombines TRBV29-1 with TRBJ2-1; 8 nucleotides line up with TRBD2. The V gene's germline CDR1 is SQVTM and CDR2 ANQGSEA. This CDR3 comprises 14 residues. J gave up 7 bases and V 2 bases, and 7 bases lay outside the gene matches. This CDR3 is CSVEFGSGINEQFF. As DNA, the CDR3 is TGCAGCGTTGAATTTGGTAGCGGGATAAATGAGCAGTTCTTC.

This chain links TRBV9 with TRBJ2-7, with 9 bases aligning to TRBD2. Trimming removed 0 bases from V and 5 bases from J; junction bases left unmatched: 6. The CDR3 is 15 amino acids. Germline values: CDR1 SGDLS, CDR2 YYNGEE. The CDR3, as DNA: TGTGCCAGCAGCGTAGATAGCGGGAGTGCCGACGAGCAGTACTTC. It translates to CASSVDSGSADEQYF.

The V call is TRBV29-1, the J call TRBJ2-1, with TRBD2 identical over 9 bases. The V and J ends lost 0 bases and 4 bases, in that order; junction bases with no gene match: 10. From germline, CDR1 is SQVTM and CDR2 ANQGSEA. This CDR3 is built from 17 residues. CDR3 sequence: CSVEDLTGTSRYNEQFF. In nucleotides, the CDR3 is TGCAGCGTTGAAGATTTGACCGGGACTAGCAGATACAATGAGCAGTTCTTC.

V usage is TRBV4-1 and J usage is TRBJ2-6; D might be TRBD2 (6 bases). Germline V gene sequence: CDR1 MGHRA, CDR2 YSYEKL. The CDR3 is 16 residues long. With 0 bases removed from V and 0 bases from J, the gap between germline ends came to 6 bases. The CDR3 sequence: CASSQDGSSGANVLTF. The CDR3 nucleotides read TGCGCCAGCAGCCAAGACGGGAGCTCTGGGGCCAACGTCCTGACTTTC.

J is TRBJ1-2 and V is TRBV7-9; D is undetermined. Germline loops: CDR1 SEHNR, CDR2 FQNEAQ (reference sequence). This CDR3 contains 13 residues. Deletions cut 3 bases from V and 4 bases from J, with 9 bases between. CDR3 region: CASSLRATYGYTF. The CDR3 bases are TGTGCCAGCAGCTTGCGGGCTACCTATGGCTACACCTTC.

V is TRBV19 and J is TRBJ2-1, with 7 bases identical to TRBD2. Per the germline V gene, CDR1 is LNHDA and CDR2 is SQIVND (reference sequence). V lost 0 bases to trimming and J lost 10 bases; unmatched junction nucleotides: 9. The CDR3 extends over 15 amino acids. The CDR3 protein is CASSIDRGGRGEQFF. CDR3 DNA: TGTGCCAGTAGTATAGATCGGGGAGGGAGAGGGGAGCAGTTCTTC. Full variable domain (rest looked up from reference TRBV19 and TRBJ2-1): DGGITQSPKYLFRKEGQNVTLSCEQNLNHDAMYWYRQDPGQGLRLIYYSQIVNDFQKGDIAEGYSVSREKKESFPLTVTSAQKNPTAFYLCASSIDRGGRGEQFFGPGTRLTVL.

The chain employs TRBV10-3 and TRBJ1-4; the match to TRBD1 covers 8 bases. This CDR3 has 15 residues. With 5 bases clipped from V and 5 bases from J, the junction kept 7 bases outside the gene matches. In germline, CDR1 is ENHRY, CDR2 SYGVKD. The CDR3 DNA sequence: TGTGCCATCAGTCCTGGGACAGGCGACAATGAAAAACTGTTTTTT. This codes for CAISPGTGDNEKLFF.

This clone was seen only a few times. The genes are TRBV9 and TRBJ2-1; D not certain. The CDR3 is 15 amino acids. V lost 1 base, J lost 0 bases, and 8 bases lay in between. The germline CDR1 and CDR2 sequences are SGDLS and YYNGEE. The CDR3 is CASSVLADSYNEQFF. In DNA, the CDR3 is TGTGCCAGCAGCGTATTGGCGGACTCCTACAATGAGCAGTTCTTC.

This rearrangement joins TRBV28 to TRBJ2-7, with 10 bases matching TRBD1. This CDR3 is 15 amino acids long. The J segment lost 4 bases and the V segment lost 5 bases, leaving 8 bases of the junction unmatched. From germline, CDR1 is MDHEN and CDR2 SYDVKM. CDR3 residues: CASSRTGTGEYEQYF. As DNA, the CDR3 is TGTGCCAGCAGTCGCACCGGGACAGGGGAATACGAGCAGTACTTC.

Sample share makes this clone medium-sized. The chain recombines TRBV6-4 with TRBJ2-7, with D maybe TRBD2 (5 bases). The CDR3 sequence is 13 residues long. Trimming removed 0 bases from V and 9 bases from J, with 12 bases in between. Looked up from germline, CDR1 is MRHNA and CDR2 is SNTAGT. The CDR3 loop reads CASSDSPQDLQYF. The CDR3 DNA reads TGTGCCAGCAGTGACTCCCCTCAGGACTTGCAGTACTTC.

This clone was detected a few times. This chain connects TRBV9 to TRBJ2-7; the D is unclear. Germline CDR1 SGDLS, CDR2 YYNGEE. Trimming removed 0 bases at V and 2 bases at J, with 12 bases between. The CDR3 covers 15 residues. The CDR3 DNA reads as TGTGCCAGCAGCGTAGGCCAGATTAATACCTACGAGCAGTACTTC. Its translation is CASSVGQINTYEQYF.

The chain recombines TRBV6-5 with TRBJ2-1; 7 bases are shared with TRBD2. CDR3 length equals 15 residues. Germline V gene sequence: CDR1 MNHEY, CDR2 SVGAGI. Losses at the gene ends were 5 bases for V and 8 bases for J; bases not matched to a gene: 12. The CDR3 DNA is TGTGCCAGCAGTCGCACTAGCGTCACTGGGGATGAGCAGTTCTTC. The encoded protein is CASSRTSVTGDEQFF.

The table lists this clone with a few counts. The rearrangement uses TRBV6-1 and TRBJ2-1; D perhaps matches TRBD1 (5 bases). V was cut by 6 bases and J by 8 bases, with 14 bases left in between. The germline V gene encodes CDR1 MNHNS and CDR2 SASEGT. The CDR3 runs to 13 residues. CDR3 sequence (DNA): TGTGCCAGCAGCGACGCTAGGGGCGATGAGCAGTTCTTC. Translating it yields CASSDARGDEQFF.

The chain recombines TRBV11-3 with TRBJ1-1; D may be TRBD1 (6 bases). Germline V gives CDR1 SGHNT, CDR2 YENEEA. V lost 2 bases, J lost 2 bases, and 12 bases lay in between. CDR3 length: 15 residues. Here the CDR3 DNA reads TGTGCCAGCAGCTTAAGCGGACAGCCTAACACTGAAGCTTTCTTT. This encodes CASSLSGQPNTEAFF.

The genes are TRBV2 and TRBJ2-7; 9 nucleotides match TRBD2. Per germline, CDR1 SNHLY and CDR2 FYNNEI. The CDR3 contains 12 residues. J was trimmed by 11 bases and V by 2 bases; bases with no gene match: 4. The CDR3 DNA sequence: TGTGCCAGCAGTGAAAACGCTAGCGGGGAGTACTTC. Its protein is CASSENASGEYF.

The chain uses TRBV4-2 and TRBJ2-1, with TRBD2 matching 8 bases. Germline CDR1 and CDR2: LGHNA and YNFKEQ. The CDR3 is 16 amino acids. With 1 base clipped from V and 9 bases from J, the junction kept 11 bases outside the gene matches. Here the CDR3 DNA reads TGTGCCAGCAGCCAAGGCGAGCGGGAGTTCTTCAGTGAGCAGTTCTTC. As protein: CASSQGEREFFSEQFF.

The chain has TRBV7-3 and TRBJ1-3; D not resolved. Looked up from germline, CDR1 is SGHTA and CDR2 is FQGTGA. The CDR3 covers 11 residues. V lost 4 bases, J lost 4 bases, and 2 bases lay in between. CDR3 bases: TGTGCCAGCAGCTCAGGAAACACCATATATTTT. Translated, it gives CASSSGNTIYF. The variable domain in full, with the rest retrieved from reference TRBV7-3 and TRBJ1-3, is GAGVSQTPSNKVTEKGKYVELRCDPISGHTALYWYRQSLGQGPEFLIYFQGTGAADDSGLPNDRFFAVRPEGSVSTLKIQRTERGDSAVYLCASSSGNTIYFGEGSWLTVV.

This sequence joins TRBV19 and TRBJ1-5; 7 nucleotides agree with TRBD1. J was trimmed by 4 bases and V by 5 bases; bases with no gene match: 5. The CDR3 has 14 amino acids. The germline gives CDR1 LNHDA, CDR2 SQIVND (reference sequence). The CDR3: CASSGTALNQPQHF. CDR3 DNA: TGTGCCAGTAGTGGGACAGCTCTAAATCAGCCCCAGCATTTT.

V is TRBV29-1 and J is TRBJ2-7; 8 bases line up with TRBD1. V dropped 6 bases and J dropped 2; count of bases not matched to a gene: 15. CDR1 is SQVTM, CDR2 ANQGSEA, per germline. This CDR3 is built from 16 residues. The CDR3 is CSVDGTGPTKPYEQYF. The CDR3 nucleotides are TGCAGCGTGGACGGGACAGGACCTACAAAACCCTACGAGCAGTACTTC.